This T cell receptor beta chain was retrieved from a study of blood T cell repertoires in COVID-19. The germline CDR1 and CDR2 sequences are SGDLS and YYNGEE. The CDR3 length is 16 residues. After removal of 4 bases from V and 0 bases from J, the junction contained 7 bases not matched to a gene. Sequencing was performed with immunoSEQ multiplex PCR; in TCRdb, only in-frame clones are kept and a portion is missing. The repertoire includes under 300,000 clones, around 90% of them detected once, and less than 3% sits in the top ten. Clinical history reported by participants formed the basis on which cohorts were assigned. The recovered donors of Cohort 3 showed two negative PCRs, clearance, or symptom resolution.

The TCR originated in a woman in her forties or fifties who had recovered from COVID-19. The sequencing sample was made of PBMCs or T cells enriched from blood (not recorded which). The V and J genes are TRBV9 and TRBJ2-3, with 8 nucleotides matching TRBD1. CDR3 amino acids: CASSSGQGPSTDTQYF. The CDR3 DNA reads TGTGCCAGCAGCTCCGGACAGGGCCCTAGCACAGATACGCAGTATTTT.